Each of the 15 T cell receptor beta chains below was sequenced from the same sample in a study of cytomegalovirus exposure and HLA in healthy donors. The PCR made use of 60 Vbeta and 13 Jbeta primers. The method was immunoSEQ multiplex PCR; TCRdb's version includes in-frame clones alone and lacks a portion of them. The sample shows approximately 150,000 clones, less than 90% of them seen only once. The source material was PBMCs. The receptors were gathered from a man aged 50 to 60 in good health and CMV-seropositive.

This sequence joins TRBV28 and TRBJ1-5; D call uncertain. The germline V gene has CDR1 MDHEN and CDR2 SYDVKM. This CDR3 contains 12 residues. V shed 3 bases and J shed 7 bases, with 7 bases lying between them. As DNA, the CDR3 is TGTGCCAGCAGTTTCGGGGAGCAGCCCCAGCATTTT. This gives the protein CASSFGEQPQHF. Full variable domain (missing parts from reference TRBV28 and TRBJ1-5): DVKVTQSSRYLVKRTGEKVFLECVQDMDHENMFWYRQDPGLGLRLIYFSYDVKMKEKGDIPEGYSVSREKKERFSLILESASTNQTSMYLCASSFGEQPQHFGDGTRLSIL.

V is TRBV19 and J is TRBJ2-1; 8 bases match TRBD2. Germline loops: CDR1 LNHDA, CDR2 SQIVND (reference sequence). This CDR3 comprises 17 residues. The junction had 10 bases not matched to a gene; V was cut back by 3 bases and J by 3 bases. CDR3 DNA: TGTGCCAGTAGTATCTTCCCCCAACTAGCGGTCTACAATGAGCAGTTCTTC. It is translated as CASSIFPQLAVYNEQFF.

The table lists this clone with a count of one. The V call is TRBV9, the J call TRBJ2-1; no reliable D call. This CDR3 is 17 amino acids long. The V gene's germline CDR1 is SGDLS and CDR2 YYNGEE. Trimming stripped 4 bases from V and 0 bases from J, with 17 bases between. The CDR3 sequence is CASSSQNRVRSYNEQFF. The CDR3 bases are TGTGCCAGCAGCTCTCAAAACCGGGTCCGCTCCTACAATGAGCAGTTCTTC.

The J gene is TRBJ2-7, the V gene TRBV7-6; no firm D call. The CDR3 is 15 residues long. Germline V gives CDR1 SGHVS, CDR2 FNYEAQ. The V gene lost 1 base and the J gene lost 0 bases, with 10 bases spanning the gap. CDR3 bases: TGTGCCAGCAGCTTAGGTTCGGGTAGCTCCTACGAGCAGTACTTC. Protein sequence: CASSLGSGSSYEQYF.

V usage is TRBV15 and J usage is TRBJ1-1; 9 bases are a match to TRBD1. J was trimmed by 1 base and V by 3 bases; bases with no gene match: 6. Germline lookup yields CDR1 LNHNV and CDR2 YYDKDF (reference sequence). This CDR3 contains 16 residues. CDR3 in amino acids: CATSSWGQGANTEAFF. In DNA form, the CDR3 reads TGTGCCACCAGCAGCTGGGGACAGGGAGCGAACACTGAAGCTTTCTTT.

The chain combines TRBV5-4 with TRBJ2-1; D perhaps matches TRBD1 (6 bases). The germline V gene encodes CDR1 SGHNT and CDR2 YYREEE (reference sequence). The V and J ends lost 1 base and 5 bases respectively, with 7 bases between them. This CDR3 has 13 residues. The CDR3 DNA reads TGTGCCAGCAGCTTGAGGACAGACAATGAGCAGTTCTTC. Amino acid sequence: CASSLRTDNEQFF.

This clone was seen a few times. The chain combines TRBV27 with TRBJ2-7; 7 bases align to TRBD1. This CDR3 is 15 amino acids long. The ends lost 6 bases at V and 3 bases at J; junction bases unmatched: 11. Germline values: CDR1 MNHEY, CDR2 SMNVEV (reference sequence). The CDR3 nucleotides are TGTGCCAGCAGCCCATCCGGGACAGCTATCTACGAGCAGTACTTC. Protein sequence: CASSPSGTAIYEQYF.

J is TRBJ2-3 and V is TRBV25-1; D ambiguous. The V end was cut by 6 bases, the J end by 3 bases, with 10 bases between. This CDR3 spans 13 amino acids. CDR1 MGHDK and CDR2 SYGVNS come from the germline V gene. The CDR3 DNA reads TGTGCCAGCAGGGCTGAGGCTACAGATACGCAGTATTTT. Protein product: CASRAEATDTQYF.

V usage is TRBV28 and J usage is TRBJ2-3; 7 positions match TRBD2. CDR3 size: 15 residues. The V segment lost 6 bases and the J segment 6 bases; nucleotides outside the gene matches: 12. Germline-derived CDR1 and CDR2 are MDHEN and SYDVKM. The CDR3 DNA reads TGTGCCAGCAGCCGAGTAGCGGGTCCGCGGGATACGCAGTATTTT. It is translated as CASSRVAGPRDTQYF. The variable domain in full, with the rest retrieved from reference TRBV28 and TRBJ2-3, is DVKVTQSSRYLVKRTGEKVFLECVQDMDHENMFWYRQDPGLGLRLIYFSYDVKMKEKGDIPEGYSVSREKKERFSLILESASTNQTSMYLCASSRVAGPRDTQYFGPGTRLTVL.

This clone came up once. V and J are TRBV27 and TRBJ1-5; TRBD1 might be the D (5 bases). Per the germline V gene, CDR1 is MNHEY and CDR2 is SMNVEV (reference sequence). V lost 4 bases and J 4 bases, leaving 8 bases between the germline ends. CDR3 length equals 13 residues. This chain's CDR3 is CASSYKGNQPQHF. CDR3 coding DNA: TGTGCCAGCAGTTACAAGGGGAATCAGCCCCAGCATTTT.

The V and J genes are TRBV2 and TRBJ1-1; D call uncertain. Between the trimmed V and J ends, which lost 10 bases and 3 bases, there was a span of 12 bases. The CDR3 is 12 residues long. Germline V CDR1 and CDR2: SNHLY, FYNNEI. For the CDR3, the DNA is TGTGCCAAAGATCGGGAGGACACTGAAGCTTTCTTT. Protein sequence: CAKDREDTEAFF.

V gene TRBV6-5 combines with J gene TRBJ1-2; D not certain. The CDR3 sequence is 16 residues long. The germline CDR1 and CDR2 sequences are MNHEY and SVGAGI. V gave up 0 bases and J gave up 0 bases, with 11 bases separating them. The CDR3 sequence: CASSYSLDPSNYGYTF. CDR3 nucleotide sequence: TGTGCCAGCAGTTACTCGCTAGACCCTTCTAACTATGGCTACACCTTC.

This chain uses TRBV5-6 with TRBJ1-6; D uncertain. Germline lookup yields CDR1 SGHDT and CDR2 YYEEEE. This CDR3 spans 13 amino acids. The ends were cut back, 6 bases at V and 5 bases at J, with 9 bases in the middle. The CDR3 coding sequence is TGTGCCAGCACCGGTCTAAATAATTCACCCCTCCACTTT. Amino acid sequence: CASTGLNNSPLHF.

The chain recombines TRBV19 with TRBJ1-4; weak D call: TRBD1 (6 bases). The V gene's germline CDR1 is LNHDA and CDR2 SQIVND (reference sequence). The CDR3 consists of 14 residues. Between the trimmed V and J ends, which lost 5 bases and 7 bases, there was a span of 14 bases. DNA of the CDR3: TGTGCCAGTAGTCTGGGCGCACAGGGTGAAAAACTGTTTTTT. Translation: CASSLGAQGEKLFF.

The chain has TRBV9 and TRBJ1-6; 8 positions agree with TRBD1. Germline-derived CDR1 and CDR2 are SGDLS and YYNGEE. The CDR3 length is 15 residues. The V gene end was trimmed by 4 bases and the J gene end by 4 bases; junction bases not matched to a gene: 4. CDR3 bases: TGTGCCAGCAGCAGCGGACAGGGTTATAATTCACCCCTCCACTTT. Its translation is CASSSGQGYNSPLHF.